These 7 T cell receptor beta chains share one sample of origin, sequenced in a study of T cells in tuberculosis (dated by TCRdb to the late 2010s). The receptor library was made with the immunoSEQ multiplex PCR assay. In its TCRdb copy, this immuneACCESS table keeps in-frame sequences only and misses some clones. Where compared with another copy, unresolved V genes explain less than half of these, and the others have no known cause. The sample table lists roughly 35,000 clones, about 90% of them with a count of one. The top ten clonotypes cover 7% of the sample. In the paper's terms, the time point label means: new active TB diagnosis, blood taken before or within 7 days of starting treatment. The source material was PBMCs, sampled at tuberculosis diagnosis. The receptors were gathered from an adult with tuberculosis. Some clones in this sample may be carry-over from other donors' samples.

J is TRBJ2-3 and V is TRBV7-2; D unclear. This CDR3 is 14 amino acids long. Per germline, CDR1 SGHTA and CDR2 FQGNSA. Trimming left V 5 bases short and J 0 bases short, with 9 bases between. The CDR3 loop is CASSLLGSTDTQYF. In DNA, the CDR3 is TGTGCCAGCAGCCTCCTGGGCAGCACAGATACGCAGTATTTT.

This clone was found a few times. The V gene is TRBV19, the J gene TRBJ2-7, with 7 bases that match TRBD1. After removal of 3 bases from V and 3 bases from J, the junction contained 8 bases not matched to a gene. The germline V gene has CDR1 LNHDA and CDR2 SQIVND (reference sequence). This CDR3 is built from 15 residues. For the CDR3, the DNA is TGTGCCAGTAGTATCCGACAGGGTAGGCACTACGAGCAGTACTTC. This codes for CASSIRQGRHYEQYF.

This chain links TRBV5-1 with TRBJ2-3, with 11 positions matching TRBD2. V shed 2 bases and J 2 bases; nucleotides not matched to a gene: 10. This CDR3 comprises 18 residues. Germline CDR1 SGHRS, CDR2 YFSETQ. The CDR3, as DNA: TGCGCCAGCAGCTTCCTAGCGGGGGGTGATAAAATCACAGATACGCAGTATTTT. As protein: CASSFLAGGDKITDTQYF.

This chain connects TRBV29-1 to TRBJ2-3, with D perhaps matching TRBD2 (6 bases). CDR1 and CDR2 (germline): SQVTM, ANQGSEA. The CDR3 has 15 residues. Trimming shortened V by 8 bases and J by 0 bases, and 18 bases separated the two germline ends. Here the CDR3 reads CSSSGGTSSTDTQYF. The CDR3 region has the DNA TGCAGCAGTAGCGGAGGGACCTCTAGCACAGATACGCAGTATTTT.

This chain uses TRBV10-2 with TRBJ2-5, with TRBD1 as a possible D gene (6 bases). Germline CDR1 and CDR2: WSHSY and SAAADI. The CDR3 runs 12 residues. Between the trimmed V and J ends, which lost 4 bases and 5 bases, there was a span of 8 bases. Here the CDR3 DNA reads TGCGCCAGCAGTGCAGGGGTTGAGACCCAGTACTTC. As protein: CASSAGVETQYF.

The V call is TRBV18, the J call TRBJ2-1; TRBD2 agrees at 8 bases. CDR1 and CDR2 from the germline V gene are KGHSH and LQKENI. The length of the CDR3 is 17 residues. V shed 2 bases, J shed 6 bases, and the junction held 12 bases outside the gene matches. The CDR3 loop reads CASSPRRGLGTPNEQFF. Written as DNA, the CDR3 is TGTGCCAGCTCACCAAGGCGGGGACTAGGTACCCCCAATGAGCAGTTCTTC.

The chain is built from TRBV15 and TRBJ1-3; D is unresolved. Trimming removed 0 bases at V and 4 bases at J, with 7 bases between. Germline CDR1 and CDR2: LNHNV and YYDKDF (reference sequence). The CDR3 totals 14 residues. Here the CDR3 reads CATSREATGNTIYF. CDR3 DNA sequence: TGTGCCACCAGCAGAGAGGCAACCGGAAACACCATATATTTT.